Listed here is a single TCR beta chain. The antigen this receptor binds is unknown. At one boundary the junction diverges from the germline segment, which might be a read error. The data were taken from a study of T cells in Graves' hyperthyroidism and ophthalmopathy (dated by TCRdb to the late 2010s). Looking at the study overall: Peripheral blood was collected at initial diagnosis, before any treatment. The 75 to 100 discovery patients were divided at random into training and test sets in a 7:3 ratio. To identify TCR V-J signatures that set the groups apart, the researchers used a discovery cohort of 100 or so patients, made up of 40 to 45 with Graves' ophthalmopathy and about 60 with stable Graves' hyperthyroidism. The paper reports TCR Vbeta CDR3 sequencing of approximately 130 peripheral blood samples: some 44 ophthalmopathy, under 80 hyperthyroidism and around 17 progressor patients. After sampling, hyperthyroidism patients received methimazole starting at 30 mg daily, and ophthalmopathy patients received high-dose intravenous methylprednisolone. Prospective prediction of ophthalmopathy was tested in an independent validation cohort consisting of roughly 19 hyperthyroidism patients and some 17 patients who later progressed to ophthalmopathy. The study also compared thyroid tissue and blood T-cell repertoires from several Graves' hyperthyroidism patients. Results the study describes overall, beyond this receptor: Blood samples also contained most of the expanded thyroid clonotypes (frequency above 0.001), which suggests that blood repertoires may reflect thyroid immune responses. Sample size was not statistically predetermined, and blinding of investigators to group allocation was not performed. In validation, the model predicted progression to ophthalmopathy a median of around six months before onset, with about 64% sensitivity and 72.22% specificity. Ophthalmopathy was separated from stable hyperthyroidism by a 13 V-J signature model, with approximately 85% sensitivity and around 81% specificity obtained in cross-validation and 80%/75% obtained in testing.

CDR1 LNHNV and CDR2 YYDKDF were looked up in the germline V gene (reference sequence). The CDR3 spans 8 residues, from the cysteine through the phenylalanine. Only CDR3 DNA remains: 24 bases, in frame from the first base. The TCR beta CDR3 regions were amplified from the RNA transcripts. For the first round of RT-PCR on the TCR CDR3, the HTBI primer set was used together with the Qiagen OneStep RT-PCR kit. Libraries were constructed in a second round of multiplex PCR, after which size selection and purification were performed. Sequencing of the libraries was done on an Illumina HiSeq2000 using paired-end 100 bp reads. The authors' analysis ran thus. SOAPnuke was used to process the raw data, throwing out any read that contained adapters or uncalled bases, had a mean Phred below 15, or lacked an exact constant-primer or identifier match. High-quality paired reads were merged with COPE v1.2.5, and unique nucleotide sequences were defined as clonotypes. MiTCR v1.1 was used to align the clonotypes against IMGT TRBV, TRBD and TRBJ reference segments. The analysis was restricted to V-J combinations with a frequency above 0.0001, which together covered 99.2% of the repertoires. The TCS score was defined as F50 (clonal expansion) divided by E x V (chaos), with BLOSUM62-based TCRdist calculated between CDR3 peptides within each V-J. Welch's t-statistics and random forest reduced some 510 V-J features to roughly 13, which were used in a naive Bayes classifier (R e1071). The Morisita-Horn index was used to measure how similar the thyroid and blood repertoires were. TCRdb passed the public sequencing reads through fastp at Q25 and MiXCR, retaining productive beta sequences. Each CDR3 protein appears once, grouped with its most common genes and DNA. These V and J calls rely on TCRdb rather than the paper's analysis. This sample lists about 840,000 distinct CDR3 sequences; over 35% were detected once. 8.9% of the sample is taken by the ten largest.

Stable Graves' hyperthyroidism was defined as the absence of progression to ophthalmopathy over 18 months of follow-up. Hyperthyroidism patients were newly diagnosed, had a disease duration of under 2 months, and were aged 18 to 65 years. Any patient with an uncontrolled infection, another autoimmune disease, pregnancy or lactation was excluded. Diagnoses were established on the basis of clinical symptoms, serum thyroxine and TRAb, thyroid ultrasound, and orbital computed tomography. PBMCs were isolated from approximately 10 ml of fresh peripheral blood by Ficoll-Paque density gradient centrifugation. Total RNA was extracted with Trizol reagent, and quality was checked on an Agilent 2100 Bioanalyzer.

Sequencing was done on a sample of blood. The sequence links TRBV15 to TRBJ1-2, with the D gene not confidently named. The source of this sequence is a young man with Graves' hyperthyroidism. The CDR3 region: CATSRELF. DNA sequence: TGTGCCACCAGCAGAGAACTCTTC.